This T cell receptor (beta chain) stems from a study of blood T cell repertoires in COVID-19 (dated by TCRdb to the early 2020s). Concerning the study at large: Samples from collaborators originated in the United States, Italy and Spain and spanned both the acute and convalescent phases of COVID-19. The prospective study material was composed of cDNA or gDNA derived from T cells, B-cell-depleted T cells, or PBMCs. The dataset comprised deeply sampled blood TCRbeta repertoires from subjects exposed to, actively infected with, or recovered from COVID-19. The repertoires were made available in a free public database intended to serve as a resource for research on the immune response to SARS-CoV-2. The samples were drawn from the first 160 participants of the ongoing ImmuneRACE study and from some 1,300 subjects provided by 6 global collaborators. Nearly every sample came with metadata listing a de-identified subject ID, COVID-19 status, age in years and sex. Where HLA class I and class II types were available, the types were taken from metadata supplied by the sample provider, not from assay-based typing.

TCRbeta CDR3 regions were amplified from genomic DNA using the immunoSEQ Assay, a bias-controlled multiplex PCR. Per the original workflow: Within the assay, amplification of reference gene primers was used to estimate how many nucleated cells each sample contained. To quantify the absolute abundance of each unique TCRbeta CDR3 rearrangement, sequence reads were collapsed and filtered. Productive Simpson clonality was computed per sample as the square root of Simpson's diversity index over productive rearrangements. TCRdb obtained this table from immuneACCESS and retained in-frame rearrangements with V and J assigned. These tables miss some clones; where compared with another copy, unresolved V genes account for less than half of the shortfall, and the remainder is unexplained. That table gives V, J and clone size, and the DNA gave D and trimming. In all, the sample holds about 130,000 clones, and about 80% of those were seen once. 3.8% of the sample is taken by the ten largest.

What the authors observed across the whole study: How much clinical and demographic metadata was included differed by source and by participant, and the metadata was provided uncurated.

The V end loses 9 bases and the J end loses 0 bases, and a stretch of 10 bases separates them. For CDR1 and CDR2, the germline V gene lists KGHDR and SFDVKD. Spanning cysteine to phenylalanine, the CDR3 consists of 13 amino acids. Only the CDR3 portion is preserved as DNA: 39 bases, with reading frame beginning at the first base. On this clone itself: No cognate antigen has been identified for it. Base qualities are missing; no much larger clone stands one base away.

Whole blood was collected in K2EDTA tubes by collaborating institutions according to the institutions' own protocols. For TCRbeta analysis, collaborators shipped samples as frozen whole blood, isolated PBMCs, or DNA extracted from either of those sample types. The sequence derives from a woman aged 50 to 65 with acute or convalescent COVID-19. The sequence joins TRBV24-1 to TRBJ2-5; TRBD1 could be the D gene, as 5 bases match. Sequencing was done on a sample of peripheral blood. The nucleotide sequence reads as follows: TGTGCCACCGGGGCGTCATACCAAGAGACCCAGTACTTC. Its protein product is CATGASYQETQYF.